This T cell receptor beta chain was recovered during a study of CD8 T cells in Susac syndrome. It was with random hexamers that roughly 0.45 to 1 ug RNA was reverse transcribed. Amplification of the TCR beta CDR3 was carried out by immunoSEQ multiplex PCR, which spanned a total of 54 Vbeta and 13 Jbeta segments. TCRdb fed the immunoSEQ multiplex PCR reads into MiXCR, producing one record per CDR3 protein. The sample includes about 300,000 distinct CDR3 sequences, 89% of them seen just once. Each multiple sclerosis control was a treatment-naive patient with relapsing-remitting disease that was either stable or active. Negative isolation yielded CD4+ and CD8+ T cells, and FACS enriched TEMRA cells. The CDR3 totals 14 residues. V shed 0 bases, J shed 5 bases, and the junction held 3 bases outside the gene matches. The germline CDR1 and CDR2 sequences are MNHNY and SVGAGI (reference sequence).

The source material was CD8+ T cells from PBMCs. The chain combines TRBV6-6 with TRBJ2-7, with 8 bases identical to TRBD2. The clonotype comes from a human donor with multiple sclerosis. The CDR3 coding sequence is TGTGCCAGCAGTTACTCACCGACTAGCGACGAGCAGTACTTC. Translation: CASSYSPTSDEQYF.